A single sample gave rise to the 21 T cell receptor beta chains below, sequenced in a study of cytomegalovirus exposure and HLA in healthy donors. Primers: 60 Vbeta forward and 13 Jbeta reverse. TCRdb keeps only in-frame clones here, not all; method: immunoSEQ multiplex PCR. This table holds some 200,000 clones, 70% found once. Sequenced sample: PBMCs. The receptors originated from a man between 35 and 55 years old in good health and CMV-seropositive.

V is TRBV14 and J is TRBJ2-3; D is unresolved. This CDR3 spans 15 amino acids. V lost 1 base and J lost 0, with 8 bases in between. Germline CDR1 is SGHDN and CDR2 is FVKESK. The CDR3 is CASSQGASSTDTQYF. CDR3 bases: TGTGCCAGCAGCCAAGGGGCCTCGAGCACAGATACGCAGTATTTT.

The V and J genes are TRBV4-2 and TRBJ2-7; 7 bases are a match to TRBD2. Germline CDR1 reads LGHNA; CDR2 reads YNFKEQ. Losses at the gene ends were 0 bases for V and 2 bases for J; bases not matched to a gene: 4. CDR3 length equals 15 residues. The CDR3 DNA reads as TGTGCCAGCAGCCAAGAATTGGCGGGGGCCTACGAGCAGTACTTC. Protein sequence: CASSQELAGAYEQYF.

The V gene is TRBV11-3, the J gene TRBJ1-6; no clear D. Trimming stripped 3 bases from V and 8 bases from J, with 8 bases between. The CDR3 is 13 residues long. Germline assignment: CDR1 SGHNT and CDR2 YENEEA. The CDR3 reads CASSFTQDSPLHF. CDR3 nucleotide sequence: TGTGCCAGCAGCTTTACCCAGGATTCACCCCTCCACTTT. Together with reference TRBV11-3 and TRBJ1-6, the CDR3 gives the full variable domain: EAGVVQSPRYKIIEKKQPVAFWCNPISGHNTLYWYLQNLGQGPELLIRYENEEAVDDSQLPKDRFSAERLKGVDSTLKIQPAELGDSAVYLCASSFTQDSPLHFGNGTRLTVT.

The V gene is TRBV4-1, the J gene TRBJ1-6, with D tentatively TRBD1 (6 bases). Germline CDR1 and CDR2: MGHRA and YSYEKL. Deletions cut 0 bases from V and 10 bases from J, with 10 bases between. This CDR3 is built from 14 residues. The CDR3 DNA follows: TGCGCCAGCAGCCAAGACAGGGGTTTATCACCCCTCCACTTT. Amino acid sequence: CASSQDRGLSPLHF.

V and J are TRBV19 and TRBJ1-4; 8 bases match TRBD1. The CDR3 totals 16 residues. Trimming at V came to 2 bases and at J to 6 bases, leaving 8 bases not matched to a gene. Germline V gene lookup returns CDR1 LNHDA and CDR2 SQIVND (reference sequence). CDR3 nucleotide sequence: TGTGCCAGTAGTATACTACCAGGGGGCGGGGATGAAAAACTGTTTTTT. Translated, it gives CASSILPGGGDEKLFF. The whole variable domain, remainder taken from reference TRBV19 and TRBJ1-4, is DGGITQSPKYLFRKEGQNVTLSCEQNLNHDAMYWYRQDPGQGLRLIYYSQIVNDFQKGDIAEGYSVSREKKESFPLTVTSAQKNPTAFYLCASSILPGGGDEKLFFGSGTQLSVL.

This sequence joins TRBV5-8 and TRBJ2-7; TRBD1 aligns across 7 bases. CDR1 and CDR2 from the germline V gene are SGHTS and YDEGEE. With 2 bases clipped from V and 1 base from J, the junction kept 12 bases outside the gene matches. The CDR3 contains 17 residues. The DNA for the CDR3 is TGTGCCAGCAGCTTAAGCAGGGGGTGGTCCTCATCCTACGAGCAGTACTTC. This sequence encodes CASSLSRGWSSSYEQYF.

The chain recombines TRBV9 with TRBJ1-5; tentative D call: TRBD1 (5 bases). Deletions cut 3 bases from V and 5 bases from J, with 9 bases between. Germline CDR1 reads SGDLS; CDR2 reads YYNGEE. The CDR3 covers 13 residues. CDR3 in amino acids: CASSAQGYQPQHF. The CDR3 coding sequence is TGTGCCAGCAGCGCCCAGGGATATCAGCCCCAGCATTTT.

The chain is built from TRBV12-5 and TRBJ2-5; 10 bases agree with TRBD1. Per the germline V gene, CDR1 is LGHNT and CDR2 is FRNRAP. With V trimmed by 0 bases and J by 5 bases, 12 bases remained unmatched. The CDR3 is made up of 18 amino acids. This CDR3 reads CASGLVLDDRGLAETQYF. The CDR3 DNA follows: TGTGCTAGTGGTTTGGTACTTGATGACAGGGGGCTTGCGGAGACCCAGTACTTC.

In this sample, this clone turned up a few times. This chain uses TRBV5-1 with TRBJ2-3; TRBD1 matches 10 bases. Germline CDR1 reads SGHRS; CDR2 reads YFSETQ. The CDR3 is 15 amino acids. V trimming: 3 bases; J trimming: 7 bases; junction bases outside the gene matches: 8. CDR3 sequence: CASSSRDRGGNTQYF. The CDR3 DNA reads as TGCGCCAGCAGCTCCCGGGACAGGGGTGGGAATACGCAGTATTTT.

The genes are TRBV29-1 and TRBJ1-5; D uncertain. Trimming took off 7 bases at V and 4 bases at J, with 11 bases between the two ends. CDR1 and CDR2 from the germline V gene are SQVTM and ANQGSEA. The CDR3 loop spans 12 amino acids. The CDR3 region has the DNA TGCAGCGGGGGAGAACCTAATCAGCCCCAGCATTTT. This gives the protein CSGGEPNQPQHF.

The rearrangement links TRBV5-4 to TRBJ2-5; 7 positions agree with TRBD2. V was pared by 0 bases and J by 4 bases, with 0 bases of the junction left unmatched. CDR3 length: 13 amino acids. The germline CDR1 and CDR2 sequences are SGHNT and YYREEE (reference sequence). CDR3 coding DNA: TGTGCCAGCAGCTTGGGGGAGGGAGAGACCCAGTACTTC. Protein sequence: CASSLGEGETQYF.

The rearrangement links TRBV29-1 to TRBJ2-3; 8 positions match TRBD1. This CDR3 has 17 residues. Germline CDR1 is SQVTM and CDR2 is ANQGSEA. J lost 2 bases, V lost 4 bases, and 14 bases had no gene match. CDR3 nucleotide sequence: TGCAGCGTTGGGGGGACAGGAGGGATGGGGTCCACAGATACGCAGTATTTT. Its translation is CSVGGTGGMGSTDTQYF.

V and J are TRBV2 and TRBJ2-2; 11 nucleotides match TRBD2. This CDR3 is 18 amino acids long. V lost 6 bases and J lost 4; bases outside the gene matches: 13. CDR1 and CDR2 from the germline V gene are SNHLY and FYNNEI. CDR3 protein: CASRAGGRLAGSTGELFF. Here the CDR3 DNA reads TGTGCCAGCAGAGCGGGGGGGAGACTAGCGGGGAGCACCGGGGAGCTGTTTTTT.

The rearrangement links TRBV5-6 to TRBJ1-5; TRBD1 aligns across 7 bases. The germline V gene has CDR1 SGHDT and CDR2 YYEEEE. V dropped 4 bases and J dropped 5; count of bases not matched to a gene: 3. The CDR3 spans 13 residues. The DNA of the CDR3 is TGTGCCAGCAGCCGTGGACAGGATCAGCCCCAGCATTTT. This sequence encodes CASSRGQDQPQHF.

This clone was observed a handful of times. The sample holds other DNA sequences that translate to the same CDR3. The chain uses TRBV11-3 and TRBJ2-3, with 7 nucleotides matching TRBD1. The CDR3 extends over 14 amino acids. Germline assignment: CDR1 SGHNT and CDR2 YENEEA. Trimming took 4 bases from V and 2 from J; bases not matched to a gene: 3. The CDR3 region has the DNA TGTGCCAGCAGCTCTGACAGGGCCACAGATACGCAGTATTTT. Protein product: CASSSDRATDTQYF.

This clone has a handful of counts. This sequence joins TRBV5-1 and TRBJ1-5, with D possibly being TRBD1 (6 bases). Per germline, CDR1 SGHRS and CDR2 YFSETQ. This CDR3 spans 14 amino acids. V lost 8 bases and J lost 1, with 13 bases in between. The CDR3, as DNA: TGCGCCAGTCGCTGGGGGCAGAGCAATCAGCCCCAGCATTTT. Encoded protein: CASRWGQSNQPQHF.

V is TRBV4-1 and J is TRBJ1-5, with 11 bases fitting TRBD1. V was clipped by 4 bases and J by 5 bases; unmatched bases: 4. CDR1 MGHRA and CDR2 YSYEKL come from the germline V gene. The CDR3 extends over 15 amino acids. In nucleotides, the CDR3 is TGCGCCAGCAGCCTCCGGACAGGGGGCGATCAGCCCCAGCATTTT. It translates to CASSLRTGGDQPQHF.

The chain uses TRBV7-2 and TRBJ1-5; 8 nucleotides agree with TRBD1. The CDR3 is 14 residues long. Per the germline V gene, CDR1 is SGHTA and CDR2 is FQGNSA. With 0 bases clipped from V and 6 bases from J, the junction kept 1 base outside the gene matches. The CDR3 nucleotides are TGTGCCAGCAGCTTAGCTACAGGGGGTCAGCCCCAGCATTTT. It translates to CASSLATGGQPQHF.

J is TRBJ2-7 and V is TRBV5-5; possible D gene TRBD2, 5 bases. V lost 0 bases to trimming and J lost 5 bases, with 15 bases between them. The CDR3 length is 15 residues. Germline CDR1 and CDR2: SGHKS and YYEKEE (reference sequence). CDR3 bases: TGTGCCAGCAGCTTGGCCGCCGGGATTCGCCACGAGCAGTACTTC. It is translated as CASSLAAGIRHEQYF.

The chain links TRBV4-2 to TRBJ2-2; 11 nucleotides line up with TRBD2. The CDR3 spans 17 residues. Trimming removed 4 bases from V and 2 bases from J; junction bases left unmatched: 6. The germline gives CDR1 LGHNA, CDR2 YNFKEQ. The CDR3 here is CASSLGTSGLNTGELFF. The CDR3 bases are TGTGCCAGCAGCCTGGGGACTAGCGGATTAAACACCGGGGAGCTGTTTTTT.

The V call is TRBV7-2, the J call TRBJ2-3; 9 nucleotides match TRBD2. In germline, CDR1 is SGHTA, CDR2 FQGNSA. Losses at the gene ends were 3 bases for V and 0 bases for J; bases not matched to a gene: 4. The CDR3 length is 16 residues. The CDR3 protein is CASSFSGGRSTDTQYF. CDR3 DNA sequence: TGTGCCAGCAGCTTTAGCGGGGGACGTAGCACAGATACGCAGTATTTT.